This T cell receptor (beta chain) stems from a study of vaccination and CD4 T cells after COVID-19 (dated by TCRdb to 2021 to 2024). Study-wide context: Convalescent patients had a positive SARS-CoV-2 result on nasal swab PCR, and of these patients, nine had mild disease and one had severe disease. Post-COVID blood samples from convalescent patients were collected a median of around 110 days after diagnosis, with a range of about 35 to 180 days. The convalescent cohort comprised six males and four females, including two Hispanic individuals, seven Caucasians, two Asians and one multiracial person. Participants got two doses of the Pfizer-BioNTech BNT162b2 vaccine (n=8) or two doses of the Moderna mRNA-1273 vaccine (n=2). In roughly 10 COVID-19 convalescent patients and 4 infection-naive healthy vaccine recipients, the spike-specific CD4+ TCR repertoire before mRNA vaccination was compared with the repertoire after mRNA vaccination. The time from the second vaccine dose to post-vaccine blood sampling had a median of 72 days and ranged from about 14 to 250 days. Summary of the overall study and its limitations: Among the post-vaccine SARS-CoV-2-reactive clones in convalescent patients, a median 86.3% showed up only after vaccination, which suggests vaccine-specific priming. Of the vaccine-specific clones in convalescent patients, 304 of 307, or nearly all, reacted only to SARS-CoV-2 spike and did not cross-react with common cold coronaviruses. Relatively few convalescent patients were included in the study, and early timepoints after natural infection were not analyzed. Although the median number of SARS-CoV-2-reactive clonotypes went up from roughly 22 after infection to 38 after vaccination, the increase was not significant.

The library relied on PCR. Sequenced on an Illumina iSeq 100. Per the original workflow: Non-productive sequences were removed, and CDR3s not starting with C, not ending with F or W, or shorter than 7 amino acids were discarded. Levenshtein distances (stringdist) and unrooted phylogenetic trees (ape) in R version 3.6.1 were used to assess CDR3 homology. TCRdb itself trimmed the public reads at Q25 with fastp, ran MiXCR and retained productive beta chains. Each record represents a unique CDR3 protein, reported with the most common genes and DNA among its rows. None of the V and J calls come from the authors' own analysis; TCRdb made them. For this sample the table gives some 18,000 distinct CDR3 sequences, of which about 62% were detected only once. The top ten clonotypes cover just over 1% of the sample. As encoded in the germline V gene, CDR1 is MNHEY while CDR2 is SVGAGI. The V end loses 1 base and the J end loses 7 bases, and a stretch of 8 bases separates them. CDR3 length: 14 amino acids, cysteine to phenylalanine. Only CDR3 DNA remains: 42 bases, in frame from the first base.

Notes on this clonotype: Its antigen is still unknown. Within one base of it there is no much larger clone, and no base qualities were kept.

Positive SARS-CoV-2 PCR tests in the convalescent patients dated from March to December 2020, before Alpha, Beta and Delta variants emerged in the United States. PBMCs were separated from whole blood using Ficoll-Paque Plus gradient centrifugation and then either used fresh or cryopreserved at -140C. The sequences come from CD4+ T cells from blood, collected before SARS-CoV-2 vaccination. The TCR comes from a human donor who had recovered from COVID-19. This receptor chain uses TRBV6-5 and TRBJ1-6; the D gene identity is not certain. The sequenced DNA is TGTGCCAGCAGTTACTACCGGAAAAATTCACCCCTCCACTTT. Its protein is CASSYYRKNSPLHF.